This is a list of T cell receptor beta chains from one sample in a study of identical twins. TCRdb processed the 5' RACE reads anew with MiXCR; each CDR3 protein has one entry. Here the sample spans some 900,000 distinct CDR3 sequences, roughly an eighth being singletons. In addition, the sample was reused for a study of yellow fever vaccine responses in identical twins.

Sample: PBMCs. Receptors originate from a young woman in good health. CDR3s include the opening cysteine and the closing phenylalanine or tryptophan. The D gene is left open where the match is weak. A clone size is listed for some rows: how often the clone was seen (once, few, many), or a class if it is expanded.

>TRBJ2-1|.|TRBV20-1|.
TGCAGTGCTAGAGGAAGGCAGGAGCAGTTCTTC
CSARGRQEQFF
>TRBJ2-3|few|TRBV10-3|TRBD2
TGTGCCATCAGTCTGGGACTAGCGGGGGTGACAGATACGCAGTATTTT
CAISLGLAGVTDTQYF
>TRBJ2-3|.|TRBV5-1|TRBD1
TGCGCCAGCAGCTTGGGAGACAGGGGGCCGGCAGATACGCAGTATTTT
CASSLGDRGPADTQYF
>TRBJ1-1|.|TRBV18|TRBD1
TGTGCCAGCTCACCTAATGGGCCAGGGGGTCTGAACACTGAAGCTTTCTTT
CASSPNGPGGLNTEAFF
>TRBJ2-7|.|TRBV27|.
TGTGCCAGCAGTTTAGAGGGGGTCGGTAAAAGCGAGCAGTACTTC
CASSLEGVGKSEQYF
>TRBJ2-4|.|TRBV20-1|.
TGCAGTGCTAGAGATTGGGGCGCGAGGGCCAAAAACATTCAGTACTTC
CSARDWGARAKNIQYF
>TRBJ1-2|few|TRBV6-1|.
TGTGCCAGCAGAGCCGGACAGATCGAAAGCGCATTCGGCTACACCTTC
CASRAGQIESAFGYTF
>TRBJ1-5|many|TRBV6-1|.
TGTGCCAGCAGTCCCCGGACAGCCCCAACCCAAGGTCAGCCCCAGCATTTT
CASSPRTAPTQGQPQHF
>TRBJ1-3|.|TRBV2|.
TGTGCCAGCAGCGCCATATCTCGAAACACCATATATTTT
CASSAISRNTIYF
>TRBJ2-3|few|TRBV7-9|TRBD2
TGTGCCAGCAGCTTAGTAGCGGGAGAGGTAACAGATACGCAGTATTTT
CASSLVAGEVTDTQYF
>TRBJ2-7|.|TRBV7-9|TRBD1
TGTGCCAGCAGCCCCGGGACAGGGACATTCTACGAGCAGTACTTC
CASSPGTGTFYEQYF
>TRBJ1-1|many|TRBV3-1|.
TGTGCCAGCAGCCCTGTTATGGCCCTGAACACTGAAGCTTTCTTT
CASSPVMALNTEAFF
>TRBJ1-1|few|TRBV12-5|.
TGTGCTAGTGGTTTTTGGCAGGGCACTGAAGCTTTCTTT
CASGFWQGTEAFF
>TRBJ2-3|.|TRBV2|.
TGTGCCACCGTCACAGATACGCAGTATTTT
CATVTDTQYF
>TRBJ2-1|few|TRBV4-1|TRBD1
TGCGCCAGCAGCCACCTAGGACAGGGTCAAGACAATGAGCAGTTCTTC
CASSHLGQGQDNEQFF
>TRBJ1-1|.|TRBV12-3/TRBV12-4|.
TGTGCCAGCAGTTCTGGGGGCATTTTTGACACTGAAGCTTTCTTT
CASSSGGIFDTEAFF
>TRBJ2-1|.|TRBV7-8|TRBD1
TGTGCCAGCAGACGGACAGGGAGAGGGGATGAGCAGTTCTTC
CASRRTGRGDEQFF
>TRBJ1-2|few|TRBV2|.
TGTGCCAGCAGTACCCATCCAGACAGGAACTATGGCTACACCTTC
CASSTHPDRNYGYTF
>TRBJ2-6|.|TRBV11-1|TRBD1
TGTGCCAGCAGCTTAGGTCCAGGGGGCATAGATGGGGCCAACGTCCTGACTTTC
CASSLGPGGIDGANVLTF
>TRBJ2-5|.|TRBV5-1|.
TGCGCCAGCAGCAACGGACATCTACAAGAGACCCAGTACTTC
CASSNGHLQETQYF
>TRBJ2-4|.|TRBV6-5|TRBD2
TGTGCCAGCAGTTCAGGACTAGCGGGGGGGCCCGCCAAAAACATTCAGTACTTC
CASSSGLAGGPAKNIQYF
>TRBJ1-3|many|TRBV12-3/TRBV12-4|.
TGTGCCAGCGCCCTCCGTCACTCTGGAAACACCATATATTTT
CASALRHSGNTIYF
>TRBJ1-1|few|TRBV6-1|.
TGTGCCAGCAGTGAATATTTTCCCTCCGTGAACACTGAAGCTTTCTTT
CASSEYFPSVNTEAFF
>TRBJ2-3|.|TRBV2|TRBD1
TGTGCCAGCAGTGGGGGGACAGGGGCTTCTAGCACAGATACGCAGTATTTT
CASSGGTGASSTDTQYF
>TRBJ2-1|few|TRBV5-1|TRBD2
TGCGCCAGCAGCCCTCCTCTTGCGGGGGACTACAATGAGCAGTTCTTC
CASSPPLAGDYNEQFF
>TRBJ2-5|.|TRBV10-3|TRBD1
TGTGCCATCAGTGATCCCCGGACAGGGCAAGAGACCCAGTACTTC
CAISDPRTGQETQYF
>TRBJ2-1|.|TRBV7-7|.
TGTGCCAGCACCACTTCAGCGGTAGGTGAGCAGTTCTTC
CASTTSAVGEQFF
>TRBJ2-1|.|TRBV12-3/TRBV12-4|.
TGTGCCAGCACTCCTACCGTCCTGACAAACAATGAGCAGTTCTTC
CASTPTVLTNNEQFF
>TRBJ2-1|few|TRBV3-1|.
TGTGCCAGCAGCCAACGGTTGGGTGAGCAGTTCTTC
CASSQRLGEQFF
>TRBJ2-5|few|TRBV11-2|TRBD2
TGTGCCAGCAGCGCCGGGGGACTAGGGCTCCAAGAGACCCAGTACTTC
CASSAGGLGLQETQYF
>TRBJ2-7|.|TRBV18|.
TGTGCCAGCTCACCCGTATACAGGGTCTTGTACGAGCAGTACTTC
CASSPVYRVLYEQYF